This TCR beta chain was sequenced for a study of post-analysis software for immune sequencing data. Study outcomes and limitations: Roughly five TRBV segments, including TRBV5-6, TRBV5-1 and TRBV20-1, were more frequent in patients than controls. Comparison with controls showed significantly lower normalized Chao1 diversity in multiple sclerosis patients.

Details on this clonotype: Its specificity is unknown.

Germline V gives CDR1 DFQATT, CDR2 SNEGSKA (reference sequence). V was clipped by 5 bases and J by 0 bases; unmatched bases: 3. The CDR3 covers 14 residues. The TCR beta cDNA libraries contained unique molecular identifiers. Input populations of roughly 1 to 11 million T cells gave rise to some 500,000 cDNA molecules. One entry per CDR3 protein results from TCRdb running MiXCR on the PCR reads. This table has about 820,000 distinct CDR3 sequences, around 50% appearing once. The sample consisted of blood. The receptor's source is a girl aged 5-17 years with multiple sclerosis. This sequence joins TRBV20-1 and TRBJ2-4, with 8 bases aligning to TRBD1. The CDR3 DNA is TGCAGTGCTGGGGACAGGCTAGCCAAAAACATTCAGTACTTC. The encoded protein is CSAGDRLAKNIQYF.